This T cell receptor beta chain comes out of a study of T-cell reconstitution after alpha-beta-depleted transplantation in children. Library preparation (for TCRbeta) was performed with unique molecular identifiers. TCRdb re-analysed the PCR reads in MiXCR, keeping a single row per CDR3 protein. The sample lists 330,000 or so distinct CDR3 sequences; about a tenth were seen once. The origin of this receptor is a human donor who donated a stem cell graft to a child with acute lymphoblastic leukemia. The source was PBMCs from the stem cell graft donor, collected from the stem cell graft.

The CDR3 here is CASSNTPSGEGTQYF. The CDR3 nucleotides read TGTGCCAGCAGCAATACTCCTTCGGGGGAAGGGACCCAGTACTTC. The V gene is TRBV7-2, the J gene TRBJ2-5; D perhaps matches TRBD2 (6 bases). The germline V gene has CDR1 SGHTA and CDR2 FQGNSA. Trimming took off 5 bases at V and 7 bases at J, with 20 bases between the two ends. The CDR3 length is 15 residues.